Sequencing of this TCR beta chain was carried out in a study of beta chain features in type 1 diabetes (dated by TCRdb to about 2018). Concerning the study at large: Mean age, gender distribution, total cell number and subset yield did not differ between patients and healthy donors. A total of around 100 million sorted cells were examined across all samples, and RNA yield correlated strongly with the number of cells per subset. In the study, recently diagnosed type 1 diabetes patients and matched healthy donors were compared on the TCRB repertoires of their sorted circulating CD4+ T cell subsets. Whereas all 28 donors provided naive and central memory subsets, regulatory and stem cell-like memory subsets were isolated from just 8 patients and roughly eight healthy donors.

A remark on this clone: Its antigen remains undetermined. It has no much larger one-base neighbor in the sample; base qualities were not kept.

From the cysteine up to the phenylalanine, the CDR3 has a length of 14 residues. The sequence is cut down to CDR3 DNA, 42 bases in frame from base 1. The germline V gene provides CDR1 KGHSH and CDR2 LQKENI. Clipping removes 3 bases from V and 8 bases from J, with 9 as the unmatched junction base count. What the study reported, not specific to this receptor: The naive, central memory and regulatory TCRB repertoires appeared to resemble one another more closely among patients than among healthy donors. A moderate but significant shortening of TCRB CDR3 length was observed in type 1 diabetes patients in all four CD4+ subsets. At VDJ recombination sites, patients with type 1 diabetes made fewer insertions and deleted more nucleotides, a pattern implying thymic rearrangement abnormalities. Shorter templates might have been favored by PCR, but patient and control samples were amplified and corrected together, so both groups would have been affected equally by any skew. Because cDNA was sequenced instead of genomic DNA, activated cells with high expression could be over-represented, although the groups did not differ in activation or CD3 levels. Only small numbers of individuals were included in the HLA sub-analyses, which left unresolved whether HLA type had any influence on TCRB rearrangement.

The entire isolated RNA was reverse transcribed using the High Capacity cDNA Reverse Transcription Kit, and thus expressed TCRB transcripts were sequenced. Naive, central memory and regulatory T cell samples underwent deep immunoSEQ sequencing, averaging approximately 3.3 million total reads per sample. After sorted cells were lysed in RLT buffer, RNA was extracted with DNase-treated RNeasy Micro or Mini kits, with the choice depending on cell number. Each cell subset was processed separately to prevent cross-contamination, with patient and healthy donor samples processed together. The immunoSEQ multiplex PCR was used to amplify TCRB sequences from cDNA, yielding 87-bp fragments that span the CDR3 region. The amplicons were sequenced using the Illumina HiSeq platform. The paper's data handling went like this. Synthetic template baselines were used to correct PCR bias computationally, reads within Hamming distance 2 were collapsed together, and singletons that could not be merged were discarded. Reads were aligned against IMGT to assign V, D and J genes, CDR3 length and insertions or deletions at six rearrangement sites. Within each subset, clonotype counts were normalized to sorted cell number, and only after that were true diversity and Gini coefficients computed with the tcR R package. The overlap coefficient, calculated on TCRB nucleotide sequences, was used to quantify repertoire sharing. Out-of-frame TCRB sequences from naive cells were analyzed as a proxy for the pre-selection repertoire. The immuneACCESS repertoire file appears here via TCRdb, limited to in-frame rearrangements. These files lack a portion of the clones; in checked studies, under half of the deficit traces to unresolved V genes, and the cause of the others is not known. For V, J and clone size, that table is used; D and trimming come from the DNA. This sample holds about 260,000 clones; about 23% were observed only once. The ten largest clones take up around 0.011% of the sample.

From each donor, a single peripheral blood sample of approximately 120 mL on average was drawn into heparinised tubes. A BD FACSAria II and a panel including CD45RO, CCR7, CD25, CD127, CD95 and CD27 were used to sort naive, central memory, regulatory and stem cell-like memory CD4+ T cells. All sorted populations exceeded 95% purity. PBMCs were separated immediately by Lymphoprep density gradient centrifugation and were stained directly, without being cultured. So that batch effects would be minimized, each experiment stained and sorted samples in pairs, pairing one healthy donor with one patient. This TCR was sampled from a woman aged 30 to 39 with type 1 diabetes. The chain was built from TRBV18 and TRBJ1-2, with 7 middle bases fitting TRBD1. The sequenced sample was naive CD4+ T cells from blood. Interpreted using the paper, the cell subset or site label stands for: true naive CD4+ T cells. The nucleotides are TGTGCCAGCTCACCCGAAGAGACAGGGCGCGGCTACACCTTC. It specifies CASSPEETGRGYTF. Full variable domain (CDR3 extended with the reference TRBV18 and TRBJ1-2 proteins): NAGVMQNPRHLVRRRGQEARLRCSPMKGHSHVYWYRQLPEEGLKFMVYLQKENIIDESGMPKERFSAEFPKEGPSILRIQQVVRGDSAAYFCASSPEETGRGYTFGSGTRLTVV.